This is a list of T cell receptor beta chains from one sample in a study of CD8+ T cells in alopecia areata. TCRdb's table, derived via immunoSEQ multiplex PCR, lists solely in-frame clones and lacks some. The repertoire holds 100,000 to 150,000 clones, with roughly 61% as singletons. The input for sequencing was CD4+ T cells sorted from blood, taken at week 0. Receptor source: a human donor with alopecia areata. CDR3s include the opening cysteine and the closing phenylalanine or tryptophan. The D gene is left open where the match is weak. A clone size is listed for some rows: how often the clone was seen (once, few, many), or a class if it is expanded.

TRBD2	TRBV9	.	TRBJ2-5	TGTGCCAGCAGCGTAGGCCTAGCGGAAGAGACCCAGTACTTC	CASSVGLAEETQYF
.	TRBV6-1	once	TRBJ1-5	TGTGCCAGCAGTGAGAGGACGGAACCCCAGCATTTT	CASSERTEPQHF
TRBD1	TRBV19	.	TRBJ2-4	TGTGCCAGTAGTAGGACAGGGCTAGCCAAAAACATTCAGTACTTC	CASSRTGLAKNIQYF
.	TRBV5-1	.	TRBJ1-1	TGCGCCAGCGGAGACACGGTTGACACTGAAGCTTTCTTT	CASGDTVDTEAFF
.	TRBV4-2	.	TRBJ2-1	TGTGCCAGCAGCCGACCGGGACTCGGGGGCAATGAGCAGTTCTTC	CASSRPGLGGNEQFF
TRBD1	TRBV2	.	TRBJ1-4	TGTGCCAGCAGTATCGCGGGACAGCGGAATGAAAAACTGTTTTTT	CASSIAGQRNEKLFF
TRBD2	TRBV2	.	TRBJ2-3	TGTGCCAGCAGTGTCGGGGGGAGCACAGATACGCAGTATTTT	CASSVGGSTDTQYF
.	TRBV5-1	.	TRBJ1-1	TGCGCCAGCAGCTCAGGACATACGAACACTGAAGCTTTCTTT	CASSSGHTNTEAFF
TRBD1	TRBV28	.	TRBJ1-2	TGTGCCAGCAGACTTAGGGGGATACGAGGGGGCGCCGACTATGGCTACACCTTC	CASRLRGIRGGADYGYTF
.	TRBV11-1	.	TRBJ2-7	TGTGCCAGCAGCTTAGTATCGGGCTACGAGCAGTACTTC	CASSLVSGYEQYF
.	TRBV7-2	.	TRBJ2-7	TGTGCCAGCAGCACAACAACACGGTTAATACGTCCGGTGGCCGAGCAGTACTTC	CASSTTTRLIRPVAEQYF
TRBD1	TRBV27	.	TRBJ1-3	TGTGCCAGCAGTTTATCCCCCTTGGGACAGGGCTCTGGAAACACCATATATTTT	CASSLSPLGQGSGNTIYF
.	TRBV27	.	TRBJ1-2	TGTGCCAGCAGTGCAACCGGGGGTAACTATGGCTACACCTTC	CASSATGGNYGYTF
TRBD2	TRBV7-6	.	TRBJ2-6	TGTGCCAGCACTCGCTCGAGGGAGGGCGTCCTGACTTTC	CASTRSREGVLTF
.	TRBV2	.	TRBJ2-5	TGTGCCAGCAGGATTGCAGAGACCCAGTACTTC	CASRIAETQYF
.	TRBV27	.	TRBJ1-2	TGTGCCAGCAGTTTGGTAACAGGGAATGGCTACACCTTC	CASSLVTGNGYTF
TRBD1	TRBV18	.	TRBJ1-2	TGTGCCAGCTCACCTTCCTTGAACCGGGACAGGGGGGATGGCTACACCTTC	CASSPSLNRDRGDGYTF
TRBD1	TRBV9	.	TRBJ2-7	TGTGCCAGCAGCGCGGGACAGGAAAACTACGAGCAGTACTTC	CASSAGQENYEQYF
.	TRBV5-1	once	TRBJ2-3	TGCGCCAGCAGCTTAGGACATCAGGCTCGATCTAGCACAGATACGCAGTATTTT	CASSLGHQARSSTDTQYF
TRBD1	TRBV18	.	TRBJ2-5	TGTGCCAGCTCACCGGACAGGGCTGGCGAGACCCAGTACTTC	CASSPDRAGETQYF
.	TRBV7-9	.	TRBJ1-2	TGTGCCAGCAGCATGAGGACGGACCCAAGCCATGGCTACACCTTC	CASSMRTDPSHGYTF
.	TRBV6-5	.	TRBJ2-4	TGTGCCAGCAGCCCTCTTTCGCGGGGGCGGAACATTCAGTACTTC	CASSPLSRGRNIQYF
.	TRBV28	once	TRBJ1-1	TGTGCCAGCAGTTTATTCCAGGGCATGAACACTGAAGCTTTCTTT	CASSLFQGMNTEAFF
.	TRBV4-2	.	TRBJ1-6	TGTGCCAGTAGCCAAGCACGGGAGAATTCACCCCTCCACTTT	CASSQARENSPLHF